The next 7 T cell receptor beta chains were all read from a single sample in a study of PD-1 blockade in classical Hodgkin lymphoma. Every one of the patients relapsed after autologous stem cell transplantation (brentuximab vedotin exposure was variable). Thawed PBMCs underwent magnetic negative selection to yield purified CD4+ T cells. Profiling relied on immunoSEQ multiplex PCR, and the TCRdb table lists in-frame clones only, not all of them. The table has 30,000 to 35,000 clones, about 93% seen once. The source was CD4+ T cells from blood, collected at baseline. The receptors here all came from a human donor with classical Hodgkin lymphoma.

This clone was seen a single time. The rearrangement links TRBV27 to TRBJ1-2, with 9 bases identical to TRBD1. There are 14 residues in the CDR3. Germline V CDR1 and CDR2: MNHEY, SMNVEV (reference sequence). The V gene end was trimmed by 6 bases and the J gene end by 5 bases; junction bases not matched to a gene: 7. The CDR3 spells CASRTGGSGYGYTF. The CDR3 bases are TGTGCCAGCAGGACAGGGGGATCTGGATATGGCTACACCTTC.

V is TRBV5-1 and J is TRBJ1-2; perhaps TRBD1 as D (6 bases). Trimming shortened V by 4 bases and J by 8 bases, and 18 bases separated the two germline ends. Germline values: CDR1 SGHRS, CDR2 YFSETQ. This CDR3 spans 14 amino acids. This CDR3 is CASSQGTGSGGYTF. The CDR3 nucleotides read TGCGCCAGCAGCCAGGGAACAGGGAGTGGGGGCTACACCTTC.

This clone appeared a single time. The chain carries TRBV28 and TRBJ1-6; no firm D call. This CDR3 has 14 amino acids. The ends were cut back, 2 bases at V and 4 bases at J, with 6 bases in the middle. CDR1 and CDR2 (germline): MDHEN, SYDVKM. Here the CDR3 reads CASSLGEYNSPLHF. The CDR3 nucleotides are TGTGCCAGCAGTTTAGGGGAATATAATTCACCCCTCCACTTT.

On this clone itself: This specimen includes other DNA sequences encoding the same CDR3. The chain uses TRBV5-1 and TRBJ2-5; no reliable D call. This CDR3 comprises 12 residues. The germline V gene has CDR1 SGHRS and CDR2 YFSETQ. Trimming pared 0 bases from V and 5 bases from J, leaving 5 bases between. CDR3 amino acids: CASSLVGETQYF. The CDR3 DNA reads TGCGCCAGCAGCTTGGTAGGTGAGACCCAGTACTTC.

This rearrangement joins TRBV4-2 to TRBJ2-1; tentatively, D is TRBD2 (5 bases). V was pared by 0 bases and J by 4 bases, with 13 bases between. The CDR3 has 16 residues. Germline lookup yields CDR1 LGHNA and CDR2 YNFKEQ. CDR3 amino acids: CASSQDTRGWYNEQFF. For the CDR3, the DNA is TGTGCCAGCAGCCAAGATACGAGAGGGTGGTACAATGAGCAGTTCTTC.

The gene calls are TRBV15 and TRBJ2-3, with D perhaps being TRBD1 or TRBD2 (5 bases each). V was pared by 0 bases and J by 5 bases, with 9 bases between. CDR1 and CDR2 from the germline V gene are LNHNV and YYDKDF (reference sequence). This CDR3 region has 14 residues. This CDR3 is CATSRDGGGDTQYF. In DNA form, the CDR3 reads TGTGCCACCAGCAGAGATGGTGGGGGAGATACGCAGTATTTT.

The CDR3, as DNA: TGTGCCAGCAGCTTAGATAAGACCCGGGACAGGGGTTTGGAGACCCAGTACTTC. This codes for CASSLDKTRDRGLETQYF. This rearrangement joins TRBV7-9 to TRBJ2-5, with 10 nucleotides matching TRBD1. The CDR3 extends over 18 amino acids. V trimming: 1 base; J trimming: 5 bases; junction bases outside the gene matches: 13. Germline values: CDR1 SEHNR, CDR2 FQNEAQ (reference sequence). Based on the CDR3 plus reference TRBV7-9 and TRBJ2-5, the full variable domain is DTGVSQNPRHKITKRGQNVTFRCDPISEHNRLYWYRQTLGQGPEFLTYFQNEAQLEKSRLLSDRFSAERPKGSFSTLEIQRTEQGDSAMYLCASSLDKTRDRGLETQYFGPGTRLLVL.